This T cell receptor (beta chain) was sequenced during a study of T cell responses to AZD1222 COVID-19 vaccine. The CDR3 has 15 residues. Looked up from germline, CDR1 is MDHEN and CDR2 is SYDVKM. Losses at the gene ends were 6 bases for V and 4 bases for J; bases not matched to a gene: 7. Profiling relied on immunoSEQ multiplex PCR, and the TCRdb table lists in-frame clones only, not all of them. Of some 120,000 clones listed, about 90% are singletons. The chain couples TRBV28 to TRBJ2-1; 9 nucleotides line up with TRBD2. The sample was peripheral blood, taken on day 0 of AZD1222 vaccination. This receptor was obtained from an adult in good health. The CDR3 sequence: CASSRPTSGYNEQFF. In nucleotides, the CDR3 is TGTGCCAGCAGCCGACCGACTAGCGGTTACAATGAGCAGTTCTTC.